These 28 T cell receptor beta chains came from one sample sequenced in a study of blood T cell repertoires in COVID-19. The method was immunoSEQ multiplex PCR; TCRdb's version includes in-frame clones alone and lacks a portion of them. The repertoire holds over 450,000 clones, with 85% to 90% as singletons. Source material: peripheral blood. These receptors were taken from a woman between 50 and 59 years old with COVID-19, enrolled during active disease.

The rearrangement uses TRBV7-8 and TRBJ1-1; TRBD1 is a possible D gene (5 bases). V gave up 5 bases and J gave up 3 bases, with 19 bases separating them. The CDR3 has 16 amino acids. Germline V gives CDR1 SGHVS, CDR2 FQNEAQ. In DNA form, the CDR3 reads TGTGCCAGCAGCCCACCTACTATTGCGGGGCACACTGAAGCTTTCTTT. This translates into CASSPPTIAGHTEAFF. Full variable domain (outside the CDR3, taken from reference TRBV7-8 and TRBJ1-1): GAGVSQSPRYKVAKRGQDVALRCDPISGHVSLFWYQQALGQGPEFLTYFQNEAQLDKSGLPSDRFFAERPEGSVSTLKIQRTQQEDSAVYLCASSPPTIAGHTEAFFGQGTRLTVV.

The rearrangement joins TRBV27 to TRBJ1-6; 8 nucleotides line up with TRBD1. CDR1 and CDR2 from the germline V gene are MNHEY and SMNVEV (reference sequence). The CDR3 is made up of 15 amino acids. The V and J ends lost 3 bases and 8 bases, in that order; junction bases with no gene match: 6. CDR3 coding DNA: TGTGCCAGCAGTTTGACACAGGGGGGATATTCACCCCTCCACTTT. This translates into CASSLTQGGYSPLHF.

V and J are TRBV28 and TRBJ2-2; TRBD1 agrees at 7 bases. J gave up 5 bases and V 5 bases, and 11 bases lay outside the gene matches. CDR1 MDHEN and CDR2 SYDVKM come from the germline V gene. This CDR3 region has 16 residues. CDR3 region: CASSAAGGIGTGELFF. Written as DNA, the CDR3 is TGTGCCAGCAGTGCCGCAGGGGGTATTGGAACCGGGGAGCTGTTTTTT. The full variable domain, rest sourced from reference TRBV28 and TRBJ2-2, is DVKVTQSSRYLVKRTGEKVFLECVQDMDHENMFWYRQDPGLGLRLIYFSYDVKMKEKGDIPEGYSVSREKKERFSLILESASTNQTSMYLCASSAAGGIGTGELFFGEGSRLTVL.

This chain links TRBV19 with TRBJ1-2, with D hard to call. CDR1 and CDR2 from the germline V gene are LNHDA and SQIVND (reference sequence). Trimming removed 7 bases from V and 8 bases from J, with 17 bases in between. The CDR3 has 13 residues. The CDR3 sequence: CASTPGHPGGYTF. The DNA for the CDR3 is TGTGCCAGTACCCCAGGTCACCCCGGCGGCTACACCTTC.

The rearrangement uses TRBV19 and TRBJ2-3; D not certain. In germline, CDR1 is LNHDA, CDR2 SQIVND (reference sequence). The V and J ends lost 8 bases and 0 bases respectively, with 18 bases between them. This CDR3 spans 16 amino acids. The CDR3 sequence: CASSPSFSRSTDTQYF. The CDR3 DNA follows: TGTGCCAGTTCCCCATCGTTTTCTAGGAGCACAGATACGCAGTATTTT.

A single count supports this clone. The rearrangement joins TRBV15 to TRBJ1-2; TRBD1 matches at 7 bases. CDR3 length: 17 residues. Germline assignment: CDR1 LNHNV and CDR2 YYDKDF (reference sequence). The trim removed 0 bases at V and 6 bases at J, leaving 13 bases unmatched. CDR3 sequence (DNA): TGTGCCACCAGCAGAGATAGGGTAGTGGGACAGAGGGATGGCTACACCTTC. Protein sequence: CATSRDRVVGQRDGYTF.

The CDR3 loop is CATSDLTSENGELFF. CDR3 bases: TGTGCCACCAGTGATTTGACCAGCGAAAACGGGGAGCTGTTTTTT. V gene TRBV24-1 combines with J gene TRBJ2-2; no reliable D call. The CDR3 length is 15 residues. The germline CDR1 and CDR2 sequences are KGHDR and SFDVKD. Trimming removed 0 bases at V and 7 bases at J, with 11 bases between.

The chain recombines TRBV7-7 with TRBJ2-2; 7 bases are a match to TRBD2. Germline assignment: CDR1 SSHAT and CDR2 FNYEAQ (reference sequence). J lost 5 bases, V lost 5 bases, and 8 bases had no gene match. CDR3 size: 15 residues. The CDR3 protein is CASSPGGSGTGELFF. DNA of the CDR3: TGTGCCAGCAGCCCCGGCGGGAGTGGGACCGGGGAGCTGTTTTTT.

The chain employs TRBV10-2 and TRBJ1-1; TRBD1 aligns across 8 bases. CDR3 length: 14 amino acids. The J segment lost 1 base and the V segment lost 8 bases, leaving 6 bases of the junction unmatched. Looked up from germline, CDR1 is WSHSY and CDR2 is SAAADI. DNA of the CDR3: TGCGCCAGCTACCCGACAGGGGCGAACACTGAAGCTTTCTTT. As protein: CASYPTGANTEAFF.

The J gene is TRBJ2-7, the V gene TRBV12-3 or TRBV12-4; TRBD1 matches 7 bases. The CDR3 spans 13 residues. Losses at the gene ends were 3 bases for V and 4 bases for J; bases not matched to a gene: 3. The DNA for the CDR3 is TGTGCCAGCAGTTTCACAGGGGCTTACGAGCAGTACTTC. Amino acid sequence: CASSFTGAYEQYF.

The chain employs TRBV19 and TRBJ1-3; D gene ambiguous. With 9 bases removed from V and 0 bases from J, the gap between germline ends came to 15 bases. The CDR3 loop spans 15 amino acids. From germline, CDR1 is LNHDA and CDR2 SQIVND (reference sequence). CDR3 nucleotides: TGTGCCAGCCCTTACCCCCAAGCCTCTGGAAACACCATATATTTT. Its protein is CASPYPQASGNTIYF.

The gene calls are TRBV3-1 (or the pseudogene TRBV3-2) and TRBJ2-7; 7 bases are a match to TRBD1. J was trimmed by 3 bases and V by 2 bases; bases with no gene match: 7. Germline assignment: CDR1 LGHDT and CDR2 YNNKEL (reference sequence). The CDR3 covers 15 residues. This CDR3 reads CASSQPRPGGYEQYF. CDR3 coding DNA: TGTGCCAGCAGCCAACCAAGGCCAGGGGGCTACGAGCAGTACTTC.

This clone came up a few times. The chain recombines TRBV5-1 with TRBJ1-6; a possible D gene is TRBD1 (6 bases). The germline V and J ends were trimmed by 0 bases and 5 bases, with 9 bases remaining between them. The CDR3 is 15 amino acids. Germline V gives CDR1 SGHRS, CDR2 YFSETQ. Here the CDR3 DNA reads TGCGCCAGCAGCTTGGACAGGGCTGATAATTCACCCCTCCACTTT. Its protein is CASSLDRADNSPLHF.

The CDR3 reads CASSLQGYSGNTIYF. The CDR3 DNA sequence: TGTGCCAGCAGCCTACAGGGATACTCTGGAAACACCATATATTTT. This chain joins TRBV11-2 and TRBJ1-3; D might be TRBD1 (6 bases). The V and J ends lost 5 bases and 0 bases respectively, with 11 bases between them. The germline CDR1 and CDR2 sequences are SGHAT and FQNNGV. The CDR3 spans 15 residues.

This chain connects TRBV9 to TRBJ1-4, with a weak D call TRBD1 (5 bases). CDR1 SGDLS and CDR2 YYNGEE come from the germline V gene. Between the trimmed V and J ends, which lost 0 bases and 3 bases, there was a span of 9 bases. The CDR3 is 15 amino acids. The CDR3, as DNA: TGTGCCAGCAGCGTAGAGGGAGGGGCTAATGAAAAACTGTTTTTT. It encodes CASSVEGGANEKLFF.

This clone has a handful of counts. The chain carries TRBV28 and TRBJ1-2; TRBD1 matches at 12 bases. Germline CDR1 reads MDHEN; CDR2 reads SYDVKM. V was pared by 6 bases and J by 8 bases, with 13 bases of the junction left unmatched. This CDR3 is built from 16 residues. This CDR3 reads CASSQPRGQGARGYTF. As DNA, the CDR3 is TGTGCCAGCAGCCAACCTCGGGGACAGGGGGCGCGAGGCTACACCTTC.

The chain couples TRBV7-2 to TRBJ2-7, with TRBD1 as a possible D gene (7 bases). V gave up 3 bases and J gave up 2 bases, with 14 bases separating them. CDR1 SGHTA and CDR2 FQGNSA come from the germline V gene. The CDR3 has 15 amino acids. CDR3 bases: TGTGCCAGCAGCTTTTGGGGGGACAGAACCTACGAGCAGTACTTC. It codes for CASSFWGDRTYEQYF.

The chain employs TRBV6-1 and TRBJ1-1; D is possibly TRBD1 (5 bases). This CDR3 region has 15 residues. V was cut by 1 base and J by 5 bases, with 14 bases left in between. CDR1 is MNHNS and CDR2 is SASEGT in the germline V gene. Here the CDR3 DNA reads TGTGCCAGCAGTGAAGGCGGGGCCGAACGGACTGAAGCTTTCTTT. It codes for CASSEGGAERTEAFF.

The chain links TRBV12-3 or TRBV12-4 to TRBJ1-5; possibly TRBD1 for D (5 bases). V was trimmed by 7 bases and J by 2 bases, leaving 9 bases between them. CDR3 length: 13 amino acids. Here the CDR3 reads CASKSRGNQPQHF. The CDR3, as DNA: TGTGCCAGCAAGTCCAGGGGCAATCAGCCCCAGCATTTT.

CDR3 bases: TGTGCCAGCAGCCCCGGGGGACAGCCCTACGAGCAGTACTTC. Protein product: CASSPGGQPYEQYF. J is TRBJ2-7 and V is TRBV7-2, with D possibly being TRBD1 (7 bases). V shed 5 bases and J shed 2 bases, with 13 bases lying between them. The CDR3 spans 14 residues. Germline CDR1 reads SGHTA; CDR2 reads FQGNSA. The entire variable domain, with the rest obtained from reference TRBV7-2 and TRBJ2-7, is as follows: GAGVSQSPSNKVTEKGKDVELRCDPISGHTALYWYRQSLGQGLEFLIYFQGNSAPDKSGLPSDRFSAERTGGSVSTLTIQRTQQEDSAVYLCASSPGGQPYEQYFGPGTRLTVT.

The gene calls are TRBV2 and TRBJ2-4, with TRBD1 as a possible D gene (8 bases). V lost 4 bases to trimming and J lost 8 bases, with 21 bases between them. Germline V gene sequence: CDR1 SNHLY, CDR2 FYNNEI. This CDR3 contains 16 residues. The CDR3 spells CASSGPQTGAGDIQYF. The CDR3 nucleotides are TGTGCCAGCAGTGGTCCCCAGACAGGGGCGGGGGACATTCAGTACTTC.

DNA for the CDR3: TGCAGCGTTGTAGGGGGGGACTATGGCTACACCTTC. As protein: CSVVGGDYGYTF. V and J are TRBV29-1 and TRBJ1-2, with D possibly TRBD1 on 6 matching bases. V lost 4 bases and J lost 3, with 9 bases in between. Germline-derived CDR1 and CDR2 are SQVTM and ANQGSEA. The CDR3 sequence is 12 residues long.

The chain employs TRBV7-8 and TRBJ2-7; 7 bases match TRBD1. V lost 5 bases to trimming and J lost 6 bases; unmatched junction nucleotides: 16. Germline V gives CDR1 SGHVS, CDR2 FQNEAQ. CDR3 length: 16 residues. CDR3 DNA sequence: TGTGCCAGCAGCCGGACCGGGACAGCGGTCGTCGGCGAGCAGTACTTC. Its protein is CASSRTGTAVVGEQYF. Supplemented by reference TRBV7-8 and TRBJ2-7, the full variable domain reads GAGVSQSPRYKVAKRGQDVALRCDPISGHVSLFWYQQALGQGPEFLTYFQNEAQLDKSGLPSDRFFAERPEGSVSTLKIQRTQQEDSAVYLCASSRTGTAVVGEQYFGPGTRLTVT.

The CDR3 region is CASSLRGRQPQHF. DNA for the CDR3: TGTGCCAGCAGTTTAAGAGGGAGACAGCCCCAGCATTTT. The chain carries TRBV12-3 or TRBV12-4 and TRBJ1-5, with no clear D. With 2 bases removed from V and 7 bases from J, the gap between germline ends came to 9 bases. The CDR3 spans 13 residues.

The chain is built from TRBV5-1 and TRBJ1-2, with D possibly TRBD1 on 6 matching bases. The V and J ends lost 0 bases and 1 base respectively, with 10 bases between them. CDR3 length equals 15 residues. Germline V lookup: CDR1 SGHRS, CDR2 YFSETQ. In DNA, the CDR3 is TGCGCCAGCAGCTTGGAATCAGGGGTTAACTATGGCTACACCTTC. Its protein is CASSLESGVNYGYTF.

This sequence joins TRBV4-1 and TRBJ1-5; 10 bases fit TRBD1. Germline V gene data show CDR1 as MGHRA and CDR2 as YSYEKL. CDR3 length equals 16 residues. After removal of 3 bases from V and 6 bases from J, the junction contained 8 bases not matched to a gene. The CDR3 loop is CASSHRQGARSQPQHF. In DNA form, the CDR3 reads TGCGCCAGCAGCCACCGACAGGGGGCGAGAAGTCAGCCCCAGCATTTT.

This clone occurred once. The CDR3 DNA reads as TGTGCCAGCAGCGTAGGGGGACAGGGAACACTGCAGTACTTC. It codes for CASSVGGQGTLQYF. This rearrangement joins TRBV9 to TRBJ2-7, with TRBD1 matching 9 bases. The junction had 7 bases not matched to a gene; V was cut back by 0 bases and J by 9 bases. The germline V gene has CDR1 SGDLS and CDR2 YYNGEE. The CDR3 sequence is 14 residues long.

The chain couples TRBV27 to TRBJ2-7; D gene unclear. Germline CDR1 is MNHEY and CDR2 is SMNVEV (reference sequence). This CDR3 is built from 11 residues. Trimming took off 8 bases at V and 4 bases at J, with 9 bases between the two ends. In DNA form, the CDR3 reads TGTGCCAGCGCCGGTTCGTACGAGCAGTACTTC. Encoded protein: CASAGSYEQYF.